What follows are 16 T cell receptor beta chains derived from one specimen sequenced in a study of cytomegalovirus exposure and HLA in healthy donors. The primer mix had 60 Vbeta and 13 Jbeta primers. Generated by immunoSEQ multiplex PCR, the TCRdb table keeps only in-frame clones and is missing some. The sample contains 150,000 to 200,000 clones, approximately 81% of which appear only once. Sample: PBMCs. The receptors originated from a young man in good health and CMV-seropositive.

The chain links TRBV15 to TRBJ2-5, with 8 bases fitting TRBD1. Germline trimming cut 2 bases from V and 1 base from J; bases unmatched to any gene: 3. The germline gives CDR1 LNHNV, CDR2 YYDKDF (reference sequence). The CDR3 sequence is 15 residues long. The DNA for the CDR3 is TGTGCCACCAGCAGAACCGGACAGGGCCAAGAGACCCAGTACTTC. Translated: CATSRTGQGQETQYF.

This sequence joins TRBV30 and TRBJ1-1; weak D call: TRBD1 (5 bases). CDR3 length equals 13 residues. Germline loops: CDR1 GTSNPN, CDR2 SVGIG (reference sequence). V was cut by 4 bases and J by 3 bases, with 12 bases left in between. CDR3 nucleotides: TGTGCCTGGACGTGGGGCCCGGACACTGAAGCTTTCTTT. Residues: CAWTWGPDTEAFF.

The V call is TRBV7-2, the J call TRBJ1-2, with D tentatively TRBD1 (5 bases). Trimming shortened V by 6 bases and J by 0 bases, and 11 bases separated the two germline ends. Per the germline V gene, CDR1 is SGHTA and CDR2 is FQGNSA. CDR3 size: 14 residues. CDR3 coding DNA: TGTGCCAGCAGTCATACAGGAACTAACTATGGCTACACCTTC. As protein: CASSHTGTNYGYTF.

This clone was counted once. The chain recombines TRBV4-1 with TRBJ2-1, with 11 bases identical to TRBD2. The J segment lost 8 bases and the V segment lost 3 bases, leaving 9 bases of the junction unmatched. Germline V lookup: CDR1 MGHRA, CDR2 YSYEKL. The CDR3 runs to 16 residues. The DNA of the CDR3 is TGCGCCAGCAGCCACGCCTCTAGCGGGGGGTTAGATGAGCAGTTCTTC. Translation: CASSHASSGGLDEQFF.

CDR3 nucleotides: TGTGCCAGCAGCGGCGGGAAGGGTGGCTACACCTTC. Protein: CASSGGKGGYTF. The rearrangement links TRBV21-1 to TRBJ1-2. TRBV21-1 is labeled a pseudogene. The CDR3 has 12 amino acids.

This sequence joins TRBV7-8 and TRBJ2-5; D may be TRBD2 (6 bases). This CDR3 has 14 amino acids. The V end lost 5 bases, the J end lost 0 bases, and 10 bases lay between the germline ends. Germline-derived CDR1 and CDR2 are SGHVS and FQNEAQ. In DNA, the CDR3 is TGTGCCAGCAGCAAATGGGGGGACCAAGAGACCCAGTACTTC. It translates to CASSKWGDQETQYF.

The rearrangement uses TRBV29-1 and TRBJ1-2; 9 bases match TRBD1. The ends lost 8 bases at V and 6 bases at J; junction bases unmatched: 4. Germline CDR1 is SQVTM and CDR2 is ANQGSEA. There are 11 residues in the CDR3. The DNA of the CDR3 is TGCAGCACTCGGACAGGGGATGGCTACACCTTC. It translates to CSTRTGDGYTF.

V gene TRBV7-9 combines with J gene TRBJ1-5; D gene ambiguous. CDR3 length: 15 amino acids. V was pared by 6 bases and J by 4 bases, with 16 bases between. Germline CDR1 is SEHNR and CDR2 is FQNEAQ (reference sequence). CDR3 sequence (DNA): TGTGCCAGCAGTCAAAGCGGGTCCTCGAATCAGCCCCAGCATTTT. It specifies CASSQSGSSNQPQHF. Filled out from reference TRBV7-9 and TRBJ1-5, the complete variable domain reads DTGVSQNPRHKITKRGQNVTFRCDPISEHNRLYWYRQTLGQGPEFLTYFQNEAQLEKSRLLSDRFSAERPKGSFSTLEIQRTEQGDSAMYLCASSQSGSSNQPQHFGDGTRLSIL.

J is TRBJ2-2 and V is TRBV9, with 7 bases identical to TRBD2. V trimming: 3 bases; J trimming: 5 bases; junction bases outside the gene matches: 13. The CDR3 totals 17 residues. Germline CDR1 and CDR2: SGDLS and YYNGEE. CDR3 region: CASSAEYRDYVTGELFF. The CDR3 bases are TGTGCCAGCAGCGCAGAGTACCGGGACTACGTTACCGGGGAGCTGTTTTTT.

In nucleotides, the CDR3 is TGTGCCTGGAGTATCCGGGACAGGGAGACCGGGGAGCTGTTTTTT. Protein sequence: CAWSIRDRETGELFF. This chain connects TRBV30 to TRBJ2-2, with TRBD1 matching over 9 bases. The germline gives CDR1 GTSNPN, CDR2 SVGIG (reference sequence). The CDR3 spans 15 residues. The J segment lost 5 bases and the V segment lost 2 bases, leaving 6 bases of the junction unmatched.

Concerning this clone: At one boundary the junction diverges from the germline segment, which might be a read error. The chain is built from TRBV4-3 and TRBJ2-6; maybe TRBD1 (6 bases). CDR3 length: 19 residues. Germline V gives CDR1 LGHNA, CDR2 YSLEER. This CDR3 is CASSPAKSGQTTGANGLTF. The CDR3 DNA sequence: TGCGCCAGCAGCCCAGCAAAGTCAGGACAGACGACTGGGGCCAACGGCCTGACTTTC.

The chain combines TRBV6-1 with TRBJ1-2; TRBD1 matches at 7 bases. Germline V gene data show CDR1 as MNHNS and CDR2 as SASEGT. CDR3 size: 14 residues. V lost 6 bases to trimming and J lost 4 bases; unmatched junction nucleotides: 8. The CDR3: CASRETGPSYGYTF. For the CDR3, the DNA is TGTGCCAGCAGGGAGACAGGGCCCAGCTATGGCTACACCTTC.

This chain links TRBV4-2 with TRBJ1-2; 8 nucleotides match TRBD1. Germline assignment: CDR1 LGHNA and CDR2 YNFKEQ. The CDR3 has 14 amino acids. Unmatched junction bases numbered 8, after V lost 3 bases and J lost 8 bases. The CDR3, as DNA: TGTGCCAGCAGCCATCCCGGACAGGGAAACGGCTACACCTTC. As protein: CASSHPGQGNGYTF.

This clone was recorded only once. The genes are TRBV6-1 and TRBJ2-1; TRBD2 matches at 11 bases. CDR3 length: 13 residues. V was pared by 8 bases and J by 9 bases, with 6 bases of the junction left unmatched. CDR1 and CDR2 from the germline V gene are MNHNS and SASEGT. CDR3: CASGASGGTEQFF. The CDR3 nucleotides are TGTGCCAGCGGGGCTAGCGGGGGGACTGAGCAGTTCTTC.

CDR3 sequence: CASSWDFMNTGELFF. Written as DNA, the CDR3 is TGTGCCAGCTCATGGGACTTTATGAACACCGGGGAGCTGTTTTTT. The genes are TRBV18 and TRBJ2-2; possible D gene TRBD2, 6 bases. The CDR3 is 15 residues long. Germline-derived CDR1 and CDR2 are KGHSH and LQKENI. Trimming pared 5 bases from V and 1 base from J, leaving 11 bases between.

CDR3 DNA: TGTGCTAGTGGTTTGGTACGAGGGACAGGGAACAATGAGCAGTTCTTC. It translates to CASGLVRGTGNNEQFF. The genes are TRBV12-5 and TRBJ2-1, with TRBD1 identical over 9 bases. Germline CDR1 and CDR2: LGHNT and FRNRAP. The V segment lost 0 bases and the J segment 5 bases; nucleotides outside the gene matches: 5. This CDR3 spans 16 amino acids.